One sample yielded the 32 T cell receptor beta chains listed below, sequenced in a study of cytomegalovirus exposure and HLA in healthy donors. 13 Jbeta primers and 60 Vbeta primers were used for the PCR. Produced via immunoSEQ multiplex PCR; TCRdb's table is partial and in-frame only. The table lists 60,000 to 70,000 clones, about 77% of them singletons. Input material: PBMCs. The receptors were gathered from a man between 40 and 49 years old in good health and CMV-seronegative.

The CDR3 DNA follows: TGTGCCAGCAGCTTAGGTCAGGGGCCCTTCTCTGGAAACACCATATATTTT. Translated: CASSLGQGPFSGNTIYF. The V and J genes are TRBV7-9 and TRBJ1-3; D is possibly TRBD1 (6 bases). The ends were cut back, 1 base at V and 0 bases at J, with 13 bases in the middle. Germline loops: CDR1 SEHNR, CDR2 FQNEAQ (reference sequence). The CDR3 contains 17 residues.

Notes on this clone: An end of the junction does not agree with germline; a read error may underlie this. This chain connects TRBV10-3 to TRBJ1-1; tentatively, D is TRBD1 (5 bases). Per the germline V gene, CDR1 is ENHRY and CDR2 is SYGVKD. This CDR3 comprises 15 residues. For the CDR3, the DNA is TGTGCCATCAGGGAGTGGTACGGGGGGAACACTGAAGCTTTCTTT. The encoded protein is CAIREWYGGNTEAFF.

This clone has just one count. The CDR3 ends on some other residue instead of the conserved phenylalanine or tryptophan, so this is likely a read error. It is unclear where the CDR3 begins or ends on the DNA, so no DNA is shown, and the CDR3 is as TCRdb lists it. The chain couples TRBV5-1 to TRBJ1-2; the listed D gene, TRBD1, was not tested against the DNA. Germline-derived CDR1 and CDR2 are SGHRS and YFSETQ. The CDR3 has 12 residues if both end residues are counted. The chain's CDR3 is CASSPRGKSPTG.

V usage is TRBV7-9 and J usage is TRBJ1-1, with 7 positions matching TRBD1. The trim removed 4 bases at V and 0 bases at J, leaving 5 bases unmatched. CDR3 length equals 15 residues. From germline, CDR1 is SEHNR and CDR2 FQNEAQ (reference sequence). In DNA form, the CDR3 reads TGTGCCAGCAGCTCACGACAGGGAATGAACACTGAAGCTTTCTTT. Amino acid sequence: CASSSRQGMNTEAFF.

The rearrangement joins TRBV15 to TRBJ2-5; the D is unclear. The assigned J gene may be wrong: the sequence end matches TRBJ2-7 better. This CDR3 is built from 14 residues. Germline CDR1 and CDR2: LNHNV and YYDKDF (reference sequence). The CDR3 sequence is CATSRDSGRSEQYF. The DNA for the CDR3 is TGTGCCACCAGCAGAGACTCTGGGCGATCCGAGCAGTACTTC.

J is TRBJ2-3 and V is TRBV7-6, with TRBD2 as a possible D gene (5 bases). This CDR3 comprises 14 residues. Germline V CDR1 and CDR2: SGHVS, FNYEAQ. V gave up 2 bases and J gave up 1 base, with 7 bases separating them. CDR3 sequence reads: CASSLFGGTDTQYF. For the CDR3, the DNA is TGTGCCAGCAGCTTATTCGGGGGCACAGATACGCAGTATTTT. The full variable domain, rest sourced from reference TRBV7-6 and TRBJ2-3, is GAGVSQSPRYKVTKRGQDVALRCDPISGHVSLYWYRQALGQGPEFLTYFNYEAQQDKSGLPNDRFSAERPEGSISTLTIQRTEQRDSAMYRCASSLFGGTDTQYFGPGTRLTVL.

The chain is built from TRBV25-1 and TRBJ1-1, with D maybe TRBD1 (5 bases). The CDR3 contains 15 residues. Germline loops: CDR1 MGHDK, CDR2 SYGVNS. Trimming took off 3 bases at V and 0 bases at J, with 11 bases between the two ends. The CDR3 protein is CASSEPTVLNTEAFF. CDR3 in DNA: TGTGCCAGCAGTGAGCCGACAGTACTGAACACTGAAGCTTTCTTT.

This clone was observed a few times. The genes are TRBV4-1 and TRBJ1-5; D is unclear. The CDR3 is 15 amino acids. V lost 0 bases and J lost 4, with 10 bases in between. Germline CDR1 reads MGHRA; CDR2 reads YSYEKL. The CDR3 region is CASSQDPGLNQPQHF. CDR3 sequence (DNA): TGCGCCAGCAGCCAAGATCCCGGTTTAAATCAGCCCCAGCATTTT.

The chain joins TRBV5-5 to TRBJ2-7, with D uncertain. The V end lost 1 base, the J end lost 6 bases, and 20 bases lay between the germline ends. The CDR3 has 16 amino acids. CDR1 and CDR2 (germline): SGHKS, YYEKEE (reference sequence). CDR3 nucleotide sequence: TGTGCCAGCAGCTTGTCTCACCTAGTAAGTCTCGGCGAGCAGTACTTC. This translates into CASSLSHLVSLGEQYF. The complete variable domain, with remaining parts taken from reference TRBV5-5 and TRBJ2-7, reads DAGVTQSPTHLIKTRGQQVTLRCSPISGHKSVSWYQQVLGQGPQFIFQYYEKEERGRGNFPDRFSARQFPNYSSELNVNALLLGDSALYLCASSLSHLVSLGEQYFGPGTRLTVT.

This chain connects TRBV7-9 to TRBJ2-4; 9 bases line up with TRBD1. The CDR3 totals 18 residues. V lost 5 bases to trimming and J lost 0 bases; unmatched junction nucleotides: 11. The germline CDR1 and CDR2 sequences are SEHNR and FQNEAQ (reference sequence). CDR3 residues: CASSHPGGQGKAKNIQYF. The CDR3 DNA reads TGTGCCAGCAGCCACCCAGGGGGACAGGGAAAAGCCAAAAACATTCAGTACTTC.

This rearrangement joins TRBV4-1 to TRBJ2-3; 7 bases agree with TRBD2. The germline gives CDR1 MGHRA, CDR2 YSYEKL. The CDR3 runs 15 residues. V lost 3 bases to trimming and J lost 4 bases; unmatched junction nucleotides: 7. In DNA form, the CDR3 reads TGCGCCAGCAGCCAGCAGCGGGGTCTCGCAGATACGCAGTATTTT. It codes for CASSQQRGLADTQYF.

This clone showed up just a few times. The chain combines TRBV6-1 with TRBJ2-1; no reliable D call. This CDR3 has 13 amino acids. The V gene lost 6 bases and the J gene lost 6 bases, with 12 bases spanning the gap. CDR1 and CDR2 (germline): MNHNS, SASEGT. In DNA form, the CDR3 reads TGTGCCAGCAGGAAGTACACGGGCAATGAGCAGTTCTTC. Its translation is CASRKYTGNEQFF.

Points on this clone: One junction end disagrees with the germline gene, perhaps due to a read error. CDR3 protein: CAVSATGNNAEAFF. CDR3 nucleotides: TGTGCCGTCAGCGCGACAGGGAATAACGCTGAAGCTTTCTTT. The chain links TRBV10-3 to TRBJ1-1; 7 bases line up with TRBD1. This CDR3 is built from 14 residues. Germline V CDR1 and CDR2: ENHRY, SYGVKD.

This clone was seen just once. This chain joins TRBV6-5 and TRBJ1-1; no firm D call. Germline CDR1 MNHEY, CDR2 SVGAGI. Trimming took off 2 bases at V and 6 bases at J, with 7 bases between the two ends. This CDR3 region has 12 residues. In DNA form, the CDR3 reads TGTGCCAGCAGTTACACAGCGGCTGAAGCTTTCTTT. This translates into CASSYTAAEAFF.

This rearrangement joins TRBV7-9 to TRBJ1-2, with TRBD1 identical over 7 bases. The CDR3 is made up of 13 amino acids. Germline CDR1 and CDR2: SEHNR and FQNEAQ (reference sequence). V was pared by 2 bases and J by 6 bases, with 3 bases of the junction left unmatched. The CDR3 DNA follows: TGTGCCAGCAGCTTACCAGGGGGTAATGGCTACACCTTC. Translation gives CASSLPGGNGYTF.

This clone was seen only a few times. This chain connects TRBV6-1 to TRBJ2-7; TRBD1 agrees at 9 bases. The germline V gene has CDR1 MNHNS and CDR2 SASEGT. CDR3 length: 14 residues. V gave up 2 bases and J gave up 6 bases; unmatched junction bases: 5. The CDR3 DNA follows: TGTGCCAGCAGTGAACTGGACAGGGGCGGCGAGCAGTACTTC. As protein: CASSELDRGGEQYF.

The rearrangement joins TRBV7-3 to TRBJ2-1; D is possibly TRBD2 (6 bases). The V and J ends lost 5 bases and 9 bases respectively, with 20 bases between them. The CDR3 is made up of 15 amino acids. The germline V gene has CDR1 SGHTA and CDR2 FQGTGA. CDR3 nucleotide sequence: TGTGCCAGCAGCGTCCGGGACTCCAGAGAGAGTGAGCAGTTCTTC. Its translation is CASSVRDSRESEQFF.

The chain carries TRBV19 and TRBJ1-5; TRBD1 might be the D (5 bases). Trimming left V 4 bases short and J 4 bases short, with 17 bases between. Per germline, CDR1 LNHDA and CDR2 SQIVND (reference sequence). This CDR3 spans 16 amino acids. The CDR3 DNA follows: TGTGCCAGTAGTACTACTTCCCCCAGGGCAAATCAGCCCCAGCATTTT. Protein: CASSTTSPRANQPQHF.

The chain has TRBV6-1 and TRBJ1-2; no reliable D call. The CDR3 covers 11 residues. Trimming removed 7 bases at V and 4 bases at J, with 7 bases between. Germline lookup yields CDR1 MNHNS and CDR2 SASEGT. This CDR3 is CASMESYGYTF. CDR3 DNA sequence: TGTGCCAGCATGGAGAGCTATGGCTACACCTTC.

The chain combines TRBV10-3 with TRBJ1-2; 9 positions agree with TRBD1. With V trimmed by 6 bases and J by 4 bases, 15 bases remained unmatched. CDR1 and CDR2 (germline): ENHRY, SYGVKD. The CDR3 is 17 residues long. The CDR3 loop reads CAISAGQGSTGGYGYTF. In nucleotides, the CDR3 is TGTGCCATCAGCGCAGGACAGGGGTCCACCGGGGGCTATGGCTACACCTTC.

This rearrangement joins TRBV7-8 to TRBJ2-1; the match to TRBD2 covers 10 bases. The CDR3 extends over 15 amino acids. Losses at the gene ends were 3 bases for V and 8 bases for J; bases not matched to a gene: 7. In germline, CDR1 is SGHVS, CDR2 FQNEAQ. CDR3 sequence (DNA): TGTGCCAGCAGCTTGGGGTTGCTAGCGGGAGATGAGCAGTTCTTC. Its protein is CASSLGLLAGDEQFF.

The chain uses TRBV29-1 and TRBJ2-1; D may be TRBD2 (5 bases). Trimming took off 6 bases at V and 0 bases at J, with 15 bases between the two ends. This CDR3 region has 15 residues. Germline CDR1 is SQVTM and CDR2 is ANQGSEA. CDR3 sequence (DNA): TGCAGCGTCCGAGGGCTAGTGGGCTCCTACAATGAGCAGTTCTTC. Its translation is CSVRGLVGSYNEQFF.

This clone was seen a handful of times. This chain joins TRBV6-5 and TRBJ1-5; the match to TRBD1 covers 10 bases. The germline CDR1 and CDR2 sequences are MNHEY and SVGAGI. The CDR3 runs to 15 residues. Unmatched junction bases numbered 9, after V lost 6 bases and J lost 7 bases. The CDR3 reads CASRLTGTGEQPQHF. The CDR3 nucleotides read TGTGCCAGCAGATTAACCGGGACAGGGGAACAGCCCCAGCATTTT.

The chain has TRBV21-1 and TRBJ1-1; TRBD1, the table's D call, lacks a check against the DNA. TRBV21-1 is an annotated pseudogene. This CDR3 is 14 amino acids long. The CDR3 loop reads CARQGATYGTEAFF. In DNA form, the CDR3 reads TGTGCCAGACAGGGGGCTACCTACGGCACTGAAGCTTTCTTT.

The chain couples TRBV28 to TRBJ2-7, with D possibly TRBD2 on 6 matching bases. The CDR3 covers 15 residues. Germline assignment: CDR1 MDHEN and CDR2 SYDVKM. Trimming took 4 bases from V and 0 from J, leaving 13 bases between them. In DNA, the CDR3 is TGTGCCAGCAGTTACAATAGCGGCAGCTCCTACGAGCAGTACTTC. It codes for CASSYNSGSSYEQYF.

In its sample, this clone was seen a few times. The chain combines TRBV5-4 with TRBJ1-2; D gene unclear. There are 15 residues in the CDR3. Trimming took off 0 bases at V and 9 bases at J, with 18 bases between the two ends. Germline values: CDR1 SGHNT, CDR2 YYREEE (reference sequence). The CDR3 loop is CASSLESGRPGSYTF. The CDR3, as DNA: TGTGCCAGCAGCTTGGAGAGTGGCAGACCGGGTAGCTACACCTTC.

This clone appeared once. The chain's CDR3 is CASSLGGQTGEQYF. Here the CDR3 DNA reads TGTGCCAGCAGCTTAGGGGGACAAACCGGCGAGCAGTACTTC. The chain uses TRBV7-6 and TRBJ2-7; possible D gene TRBD1, 6 bases. V was cut by 1 base and J by 6 bases, with 13 bases left in between. The length of the CDR3 is 14 residues. Germline CDR1 is SGHVS and CDR2 is FNYEAQ.

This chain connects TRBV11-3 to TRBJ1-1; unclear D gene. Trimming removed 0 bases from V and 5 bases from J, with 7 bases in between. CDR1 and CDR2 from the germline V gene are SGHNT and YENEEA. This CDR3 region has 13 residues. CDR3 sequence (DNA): TGTGCCAGCAGCTTAGACCGGGGAACTGAAGCTTTCTTT. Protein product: CASSLDRGTEAFF. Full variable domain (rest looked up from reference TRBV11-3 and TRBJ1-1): EAGVVQSPRYKIIEKKQPVAFWCNPISGHNTLYWYLQNLGQGPELLIRYENEEAVDDSQLPKDRFSAERLKGVDSTLKIQPAELGDSAVYLCASSLDRGTEAFFGQGTRLTVV.

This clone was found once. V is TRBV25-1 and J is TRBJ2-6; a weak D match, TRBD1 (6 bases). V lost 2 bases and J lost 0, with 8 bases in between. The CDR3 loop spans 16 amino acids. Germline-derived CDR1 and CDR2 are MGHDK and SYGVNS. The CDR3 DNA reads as TGTGCCAGCAGTGAAGGGGGCCGCTCTGGGGCCAACGTCCTGACTTTC. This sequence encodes CASSEGGRSGANVLTF.

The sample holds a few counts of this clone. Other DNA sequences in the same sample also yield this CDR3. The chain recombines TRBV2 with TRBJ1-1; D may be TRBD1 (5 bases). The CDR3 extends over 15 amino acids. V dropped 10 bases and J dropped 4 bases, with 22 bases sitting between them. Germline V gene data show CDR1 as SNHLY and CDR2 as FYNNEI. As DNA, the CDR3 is TGTGCCACCCAGGGAGGCAACCGGTTGGTCACTGAAGCTTTCTTT. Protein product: CATQGGNRLVTEAFF.

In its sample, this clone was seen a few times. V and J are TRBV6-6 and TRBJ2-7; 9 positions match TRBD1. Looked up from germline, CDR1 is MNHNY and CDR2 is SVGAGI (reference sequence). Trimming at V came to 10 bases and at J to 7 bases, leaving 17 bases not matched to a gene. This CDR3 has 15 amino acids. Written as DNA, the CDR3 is TGTGCCACCCGGCTACCGGGACAGGGTAATGGTGAGCAGTACTTC. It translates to CATRLPGQGNGEQYF.

Here the CDR3 DNA reads TGTGCCAGTAGCTACTCGGAGACCCAGTACTTC. Amino acid sequence: CASSYSETQYF. V is TRBV19 and J is TRBJ2-5; no definite D call. The CDR3 is 11 amino acids. The V end was cut by 6 bases, the J end by 5 bases, with 7 bases between. CDR1 is LNHDA and CDR2 is SQIVND in the germline V gene (reference sequence).